This TCR beta chain derives from a study of shared clonotypes between healthy human individuals. This CDR3 has 16 residues. The V gene end was trimmed by 4 bases and the J gene end by 3 bases; junction bases not matched to a gene: 10. The germline gives CDR1 MNHEY, CDR2 SMNVEV (reference sequence). It was CD45RO-negative cells, positively selected for CCR7, that made up naive CD8 cells, with terminally differentiated effector memory CD45RA+ cells excluded. Clones were sequenced by immunoSEQ multiplex PCR, and TCRdb holds only the in-frame ones, with some missing. The table lists approximately 1.9 million clones, 93% of them singletons.

Sequencing was done on a sample of naive CD8+ T cells from PBMCs. This clonotype originated in a man aged 18 to 29 in good health. Some clones in this sample may be carry-over from other donors' samples. The genes are TRBV27 and TRBJ2-7; 9 nucleotides match TRBD1. The CDR3 reads CASSSSPGTGLYEQYF. In nucleotides, the CDR3 is TGTGCCAGCAGTTCCAGTCCCGGGACAGGGCTCTACGAGCAGTACTTC.